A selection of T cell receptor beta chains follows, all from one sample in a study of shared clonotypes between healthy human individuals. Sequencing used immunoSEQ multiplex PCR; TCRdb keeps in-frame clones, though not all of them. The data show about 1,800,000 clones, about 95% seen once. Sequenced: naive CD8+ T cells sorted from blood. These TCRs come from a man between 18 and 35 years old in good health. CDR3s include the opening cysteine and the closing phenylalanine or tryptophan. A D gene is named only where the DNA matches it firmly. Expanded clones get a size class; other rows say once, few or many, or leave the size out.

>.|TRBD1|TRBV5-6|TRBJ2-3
CASSPGTGFGDTQYF
TGTGCCAGCAGCCCGGGGACAGGGTTCGGCGATACGCAGTATTTT
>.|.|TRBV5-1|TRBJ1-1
CASSLGMNTEAFF
TGCGCCAGCAGCTTGGGTATGAACACTGAAGCTTTCTTT
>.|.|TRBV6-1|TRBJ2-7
CASSDWTVYEQYF
TGTGCCAGCAGTGATTGGACAGTCTACGAGCAGTACTTC
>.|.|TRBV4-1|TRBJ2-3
CASHDHPEGHTDTQYF
TGCGCCAGTCACGACCACCCGGAGGGCCACACAGATACGCAGTATTTT
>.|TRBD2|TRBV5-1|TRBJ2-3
CASRDYERTDTQYF
TGCGCCAGCCGGGACTACGAGCGCACAGATACGCAGTATTTT
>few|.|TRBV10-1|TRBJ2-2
CASSGGTGELFF
TGCGCCAGCAGTGGGGGTACCGGGGAGCTGTTTTTT
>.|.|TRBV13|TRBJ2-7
CASSPAEAGTRAYEQYF
TGTGCCAGCAGCCCCGCTGAGGCCGGGACCCGTGCCTACGAGCAGTACTTC
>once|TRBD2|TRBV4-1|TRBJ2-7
CASSQDLAGAYEQYF
TGCGCCAGCAGCCAAGATCTGGCGGGAGCCTACGAGCAGTACTTC
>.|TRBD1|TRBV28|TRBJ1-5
CASSFDLDRDPSQPQHF
TGTGCCAGCAGTTTCGACTTGGACAGGGACCCGAGTCAGCCCCAGCATTTT
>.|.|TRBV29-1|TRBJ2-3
CSVEDGDYGQDTQYF
TGCAGCGTTGAAGATGGGGATTATGGGCAGGATACGCAGTATTTT
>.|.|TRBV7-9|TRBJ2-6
CASSLRRGQPDSGANVLTF
TGTGCCAGCAGCTTAAGGCGGGGGCAGCCGGACTCTGGGGCCAACGTCCTGACTTTC
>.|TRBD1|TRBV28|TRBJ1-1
CASSLTGDTEAFF
TGTGCCAGCAGTTTAACAGGGGACACTGAAGCTTTCTTT
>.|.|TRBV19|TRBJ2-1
CASSPLPGYNEQFF
TGTGCCAGTAGTCCCTTACCGGGTTACAATGAGCAGTTCTTC
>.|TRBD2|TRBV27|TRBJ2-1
CASSLIVVAGGGYNEQFF
TGTGCCAGCAGTTTAATAGTAGTGGCCGGGGGGGGCTACAATGAGCAGTTCTTC
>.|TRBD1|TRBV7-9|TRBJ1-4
CASSLKTGDEKLFF
TGTGCCAGCAGCTTAAAGACAGGGGATGAAAAACTGTTTTTT
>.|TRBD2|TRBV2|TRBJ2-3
CASSDSGGTDTQYF
TGTGCCAGCAGTGATAGCGGGGGCACAGATACGCAGTATTTT
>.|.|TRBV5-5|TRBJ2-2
CASSLLTTGELFF
TGTGCCAGCAGCTTATTAACCACCGGGGAGCTGTTTTTT
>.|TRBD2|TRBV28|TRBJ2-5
CASSSYGLAGTETQYF
TGTGCCAGCAGTTCCTACGGACTAGCGGGGACTGAGACCCAGTACTTC
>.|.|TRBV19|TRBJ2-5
CASRKEGKETQYF
TGTGCCAGTAGGAAGGAGGGGAAAGAGACCCAGTACTTC
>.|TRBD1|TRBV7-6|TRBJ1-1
CASSLGTGPGTEAFF
TGTGCCAGCAGCTTGGGGACAGGCCCAGGGACTGAAGCTTTCTTT
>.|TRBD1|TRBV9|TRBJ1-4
CASSGQGRADEKLFF
TGTGCCAGCAGCGGACAGGGGAGGGCAGACGAAAAACTGTTTTTT
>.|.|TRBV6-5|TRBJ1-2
CASSYPLQLNYGYTF
TGTGCCAGCAGTTACCCCCTGCAGTTGAACTATGGCTACACCTTC
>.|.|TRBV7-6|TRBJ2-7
CASSLAQGIEQYF
TGTGCCAGCAGCTTAGCACAGGGTATTGAGCAGTACTTC
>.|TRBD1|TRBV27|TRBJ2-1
CASSLRTGLYEQFF
TGTGCCAGCAGTTTGCGGACAGGGCTTTACGAGCAGTTCTTC
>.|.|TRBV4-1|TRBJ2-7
CASSQAILYEQYF
TGCGCCAGCAGCCAAGCGATCCTCTACGAGCAGTACTTC
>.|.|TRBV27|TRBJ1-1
CASSSAGTEAFF
TGTGCCAGCAGTTCCGCAGGCACTGAAGCTTTCTTT
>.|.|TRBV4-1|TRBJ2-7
CASSQDGSEQYF
TGCGCCAGCAGCCAAGATGGGTCCGAGCAGTACTTC
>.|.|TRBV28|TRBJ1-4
CASSLYPGATNEKLFF
TGTGCCAGCAGTTTATATCCAGGGGCAACTAATGAAAAACTGTTTTTT
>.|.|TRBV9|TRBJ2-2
CASSVSHTGELFF
TGTGCCAGCAGCGTTAGTCACACCGGGGAGCTGTTTTTT
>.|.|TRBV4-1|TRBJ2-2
CASSQDDPGELFF
TGCGCCAGCAGCCAAGATGACCCCGGGGAGCTGTTTTTT
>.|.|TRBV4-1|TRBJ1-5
CASSHRQAANQPQHF
TGCGCCAGCAGTCATCGACAGGCCGCAAATCAGCCCCAGCATTTT
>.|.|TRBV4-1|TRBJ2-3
CASSSPIGLQSTQYF
TGCGCCAGCAGCTCCCCAATCGGGCTACAGAGTACGCAGTATTTT
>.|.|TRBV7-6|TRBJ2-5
CASSLRYRETQYF
TGTGCCAGCAGCTTACGATATAGAGAGACCCAGTACTTC
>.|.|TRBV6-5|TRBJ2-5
CASSYSAGNQETQYF
TGTGCCAGCAGTTACTCGGCAGGGAACCAAGAGACCCAGTACTTC
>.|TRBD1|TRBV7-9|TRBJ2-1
CASSTTQGAHEQFF
TGTGCCAGCAGCACTACCCAGGGGGCCCATGAGCAGTTCTTC
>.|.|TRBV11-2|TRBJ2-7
CASSFGGHDSYEQYF
TGTGCCAGCAGCTTCGGGGGACACGACTCCTACGAGCAGTACTTC
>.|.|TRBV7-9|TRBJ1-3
CASSLPPASKGNTIYF
TGTGCCAGCAGCTTACCTCCGGCATCGAAGGGAAACACCATATATTTT
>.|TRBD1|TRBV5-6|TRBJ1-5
CASSLSGTGGNQPQHF
TGTGCCAGCAGCTTATCAGGGACAGGGGGGAATCAGCCCCAGCATTTT
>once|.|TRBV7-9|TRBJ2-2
CASSPPRGSGETGELFF
TGTGCCAGCAGCCCGCCCAGGGGGAGCGGGGAGACCGGGGAGCTGTTTTTT
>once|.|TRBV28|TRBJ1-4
CASSFYRGETNEKLFF
TGTGCCAGCAGTTTCTATCGGGGCGAGACTAATGAAAAACTGTTTTTT
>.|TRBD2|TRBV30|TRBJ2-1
CAWMLRGGRIYEQFF
TGTGCCTGGATGTTGCGGGGGGGCCGTATCTATGAGCAGTTCTTC
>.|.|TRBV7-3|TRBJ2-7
CASSRGDNYEQYF
TGTGCCAGCAGCCGAGGGGACAACTACGAGCAGTACTTC
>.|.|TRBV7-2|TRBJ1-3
CASSLVGRGNTIYF
TGTGCCAGCAGCTTAGTCGGCCGGGGAAACACCATATATTTT
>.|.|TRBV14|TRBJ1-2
CASSGAKGKEDYGYTF
TGTGCCAGCAGCGGGGCCAAAGGCAAGGAGGACTATGGCTACACCTTC
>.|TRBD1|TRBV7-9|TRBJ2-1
CASSHGQGASNEQFF
TGTGCCAGCAGCCACGGACAGGGGGCTAGCAATGAGCAGTTCTTC
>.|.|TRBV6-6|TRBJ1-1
CASTLGRTEAFF
TGTGCCAGCACCCTTGGTCGCACTGAAGCTTTCTTT